This TCR beta chain originates from a study of graft-versus-host responses after intestinal transplantation. Study-level background: Multivisceral, liver-intestinal, or isolated intestinal grafts went to recipients. The recipients all started with anti-thymocyte globulin induction and then took tacrolimus and steroids for 3 to 4 years. Study results and caveats: Graft-donor T cell macrochimerism in patients accompanied high graft-versus-host to host-versus-graft clonal ratios in allografts. There were GvH clones found in recipient marrow, and some of them appeared first in ileum or blood.

TCRdb keeps only in-frame clones here, not all; method: immunoSEQ multiplex PCR. Among some 120,000 clones listed, about 92% were seen once. The CDR3 loop spans 12 amino acids. V dropped 7 bases and J dropped 9 bases, with 15 bases sitting between them. CDR1 and CDR2 (germline): ENHRY, SYGVKD. As regards this clone: Its antigen is not known.

This material consisted of unstimulated CD8+ T cells sorted from spleen or lymph node cells, taken before transplant. This receptor was obtained from a human donor who was the organ donor for an intestinal transplant. V and J are TRBV10-3 and TRBJ1-2; a weak D match, TRBD1 (5 bases). The CDR3 is CAIMDNPLSYTF. The CDR3 DNA follows: TGTGCCATCATGGACAATCCTTTAAGCTACACCTTC.